This T cell receptor (beta chain) was documented in a study of shared clonotypes between healthy human individuals. This CDR3 comprises 16 residues. Germline CDR1 and CDR2: MNHEY and SVGAGI. V lost 6 bases, J lost 3 bases, and 20 bases lay in between. Findings and caveats of the study: Across a handful of donors, naive CD4 shared roughly 5%, naive CD8 under 4%, memory CD4 about 2.4%, memory CD8 about 0.38%. Investigators expected sequencing depth to affect clonotype sharing among donors. Generally, naive subsets came out with larger estimated richness than memory subsets.

Details on this clone: Its cognate antigen is unknown.

Every contributor of samples was a Caucasian grown-up residing in Nashville, Tennessee. Produced via immunoSEQ multiplex PCR; TCRdb's table is partial and in-frame only. Among 2 million to 3 million clones listed, around nine tenths were seen once. The sequence was obtained from a man aged 18 to 30 in good health. Input material: naive CD4+ T cells sorted from blood. Subset denoted: CD45RA+ positively selected. V usage is TRBV6-5 and J usage is TRBJ1-1; the D gene is possibly TRBD1 (6 bases). The CDR3 DNA is TGTGCCAGCAGCTACCCTAGGGGGGGCTTGGACACTGAAGCTTTCTTT. Translation gives CASSYPRGGLDTEAFF.